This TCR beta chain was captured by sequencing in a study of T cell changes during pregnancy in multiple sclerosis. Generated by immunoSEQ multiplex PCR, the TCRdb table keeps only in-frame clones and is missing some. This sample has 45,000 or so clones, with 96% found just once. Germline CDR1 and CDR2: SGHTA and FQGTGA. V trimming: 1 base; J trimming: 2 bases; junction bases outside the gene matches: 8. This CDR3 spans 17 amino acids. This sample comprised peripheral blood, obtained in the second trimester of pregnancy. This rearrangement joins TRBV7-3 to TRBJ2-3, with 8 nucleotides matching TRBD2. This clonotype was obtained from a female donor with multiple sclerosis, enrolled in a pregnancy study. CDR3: CASSLIPGGPDTDTQYF. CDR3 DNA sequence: TGTGCCAGCAGCTTAATTCCGGGGGGGCCAGACACAGATACGCAGTATTTT.